A single sample gave rise to the 6 T cell receptor beta chains below, sequenced in a study of control samples from healthy donors and cancer patients. The repertoire was sequenced with immunoSEQ multiplex PCR; TCRdb's copy has only in-frame clones and lacks some. The sample has roughly 190,000 clones; roughly 89% are singletons. Sequenced material: blood. These receptors originate from a woman in her twenties or thirties in good health.

V and J are TRBV15 and TRBJ1-4, with 12 nucleotides matching TRBD1. Germline V gene lookup returns CDR1 LNHNV and CDR2 YYDKDF (reference sequence). Trimming removed 5 bases from V and 6 bases from J; junction bases left unmatched: 4. CDR3 length: 15 amino acids. The CDR3 sequence is CATSRDRGRYEKLFF. CDR3 sequence (DNA): TGTGCCACCAGCCGGGACAGGGGGCGATATGAAAAACTGTTTTTT.

This clone occurred once. V is TRBV9 and J is TRBJ2-7, with TRBD2 matching 8 bases. The J segment lost 2 bases and the V segment lost 4 bases, leaving 8 bases of the junction unmatched. The CDR3 length is 15 residues. Germline V CDR1 and CDR2: SGDLS, YYNGEE. The CDR3 nucleotides read TGTGCCAGCAGCCCAGAGGCGGGAGGAACCTACGAGCAGTACTTC. This translates into CASSPEAGGTYEQYF.

On this clone itself: Compared with germline, one end of the junction differs, possibly owing to a read error. The same CDR3 is also encoded by other DNA sequences in this sample. The genes are TRBV4-1 and TRBJ2-7, with 11 bases that match TRBD1. CDR3 length: 15 amino acids. The germline CDR1 and CDR2 sequences are MGHRA and YSYEKL. CDR3 nucleotides: TGTGCCAGCAGCCAAGCCGGGACAGGGGGGTACGAGCAGTACTTC. Residues: CASSQAGTGGYEQYF.

This sequence joins TRBV6-6 and TRBJ2-7; tentative D call: TRBD2 (6 bases). Germline lookup yields CDR1 MNHNY and CDR2 SVGAGI (reference sequence). The CDR3 totals 14 residues. The germline V and J ends were trimmed by 2 bases and 2 bases, with 10 bases remaining between them. This CDR3 is CASSYGGGTYEQYF. As DNA, the CDR3 is TGTGCCAGCAGTTACGGGGGAGGTACCTACGAGCAGTACTTC.

DNA of the CDR3: TGTGCCAGCTCACCATCCAGGGGCCGACAAGAGACCCAGTACTTC. Its protein product is CASSPSRGRQETQYF. The chain couples TRBV18 to TRBJ2-5; TRBD1 is a possible D gene (6 bases). Germline CDR1 is KGHSH and CDR2 is LQKENI. V was shortened by 2 bases and J by 2 bases, with 12 bases between the two germline ends. The CDR3 consists of 15 residues.

CDR3 protein: CASSFWGPFSGNTIYF. The CDR3 DNA is TGCGCCAGCAGCTTTTGGGGTCCCTTCTCTGGAAACACCATATATTTT. The chain links TRBV5-1 to TRBJ1-3; unclear D gene. The CDR3 extends over 16 amino acids. Germline values: CDR1 SGHRS, CDR2 YFSETQ. The germline V and J ends were trimmed by 2 bases and 0 bases, with 12 bases remaining between them. The full variable domain, with the rest looked up from reference TRBV5-1 and TRBJ1-3, is KAGVTQTPRYLIKTRGQQVTLSCSPISGHRSVSWYQQTPGQGLQFLFEYFSETQRNKGNFPGRFSGRQFSNSRSEMNVSTLELGDSALYLCASSFWGPFSGNTIYFGEGSWLTVV.